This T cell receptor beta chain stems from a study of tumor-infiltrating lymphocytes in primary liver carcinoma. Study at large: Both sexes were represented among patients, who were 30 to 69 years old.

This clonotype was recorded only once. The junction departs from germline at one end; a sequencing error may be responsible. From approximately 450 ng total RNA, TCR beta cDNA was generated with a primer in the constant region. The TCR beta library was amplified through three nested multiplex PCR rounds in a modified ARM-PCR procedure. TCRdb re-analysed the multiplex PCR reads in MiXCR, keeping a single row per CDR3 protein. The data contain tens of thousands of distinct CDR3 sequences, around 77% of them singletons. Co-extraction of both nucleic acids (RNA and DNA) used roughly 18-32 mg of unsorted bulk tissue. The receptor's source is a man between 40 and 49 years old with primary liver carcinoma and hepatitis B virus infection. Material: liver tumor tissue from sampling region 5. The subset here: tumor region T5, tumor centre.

CDR3 region: CAISIDGSPLHF. In nucleotides, the CDR3 is TGTGCCATCAGTATAGACGGATCACCCCTTCACTTT. The chain combines TRBV10-3 with TRBJ1-6, with D uncertain. In germline, CDR1 is ENHRY, CDR2 SYGVKD. The CDR3 contains 12 residues.